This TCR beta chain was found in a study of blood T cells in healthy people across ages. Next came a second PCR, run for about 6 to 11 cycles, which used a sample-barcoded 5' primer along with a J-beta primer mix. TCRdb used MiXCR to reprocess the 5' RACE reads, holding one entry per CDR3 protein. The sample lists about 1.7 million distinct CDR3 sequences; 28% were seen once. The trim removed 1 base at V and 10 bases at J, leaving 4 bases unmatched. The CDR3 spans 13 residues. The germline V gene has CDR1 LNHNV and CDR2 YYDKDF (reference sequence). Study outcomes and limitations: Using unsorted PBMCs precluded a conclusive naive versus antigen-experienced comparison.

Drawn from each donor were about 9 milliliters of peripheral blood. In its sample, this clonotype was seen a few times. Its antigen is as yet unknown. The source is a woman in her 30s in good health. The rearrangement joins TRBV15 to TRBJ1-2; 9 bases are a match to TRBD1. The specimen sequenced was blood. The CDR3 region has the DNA TGTGCCACCAGCAGAGTCCGGACAGGGGACTACACCTTC. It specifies CATSRVRTGDYTF.